This is a list of T cell receptor beta chains from one sample in a study of shared clonotypes between healthy human individuals. Libraries were prepared by immunoSEQ multiplex PCR; TCRdb keeps only in-frame clonotypes and omits some of them. This table has a few million clones, 85% to 95% appearing once. The sample was naive CD4+ T cells from PBMCs. These receptor sequences come from a man aged 18 to 35 in good health. Some clones in this sample may be carry-over from other donors' samples. Both conserved end residues are part of each CDR3. Each record gives: clone size, D gene, V gene, J gene, CDR3 protein, CDR3 DNA. D genes are given only for firm matches. Size is stated for part of the rows, as once, few or many counts, or as a class when the clone is expanded.

clone size: NA; D gene: NA; V gene: TRBV7-2; J gene: TRBJ1-2; CDR3 protein: CASSHRGGSGYTF; CDR3 DNA: TGTGCCAGCAGCCACCGGGGGGGGAGTGGCTACACCTTC
clone size: few; D gene: NA; V gene: TRBV4-1; J gene: TRBJ1-5; CDR3 protein: CASSQPEVGQPQHF; CDR3 DNA: TGCGCCAGCAGCCAACCAGAAGTTGGGCAGCCCCAGCATTTT
clone size: NA; D gene: NA; V gene: TRBV28; J gene: TRBJ1-3; CDR3 protein: CASSPTEVSGNTIYF; CDR3 DNA: TGTGCCAGCAGTCCGACAGAGGTCTCTGGAAACACCATATATTTT
clone size: once; D gene: TRBD1; V gene: TRBV4-3; J gene: TRBJ2-7; CDR3 protein: CASSRQPGQSSYEQYF; CDR3 DNA: TGCGCCAGCAGCCGCCAACCGGGACAGTCCTCCTACGAGCAGTACTTC
clone size: once; D gene: TRBD1; V gene: TRBV29-1; J gene: TRBJ2-5; CDR3 protein: CSVSKTFHTGTGETQYF; CDR3 DNA: TGCAGCGTTAGTAAAACCTTTCATACAGGGACAGGGGAGACCCAGTACTTC
clone size: NA; D gene: NA; V gene: TRBV7-2; J gene: TRBJ2-7; CDR3 protein: CASSFPNNEQYF; CDR3 DNA: TGTGCCAGCAGCTTCCCTAACAACGAGCAGTACTTC
clone size: NA; D gene: TRBD2; V gene: TRBV18; J gene: TRBJ2-2; CDR3 protein: CASSPLASGTYTGELFF; CDR3 DNA: TGTGCCAGCTCACCATTGGCCAGCGGGACTTACACCGGGGAGCTGTTTTTT
clone size: NA; D gene: NA; V gene: TRBV7-2; J gene: TRBJ1-1; CDR3 protein: CASSSRTANTEAFF; CDR3 DNA: TGTGCCAGCAGTTCCAGGACCGCGAACACTGAAGCTTTCTTT
clone size: NA; D gene: TRBD1; V gene: TRBV4-3; J gene: TRBJ2-7; CDR3 protein: CASSQELQGASYEQYF; CDR3 DNA: TGCGCCAGCAGCCAAGAATTACAGGGGGCTTCCTACGAGCAGTACTTC
clone size: NA; D gene: NA; V gene: TRBV28; J gene: TRBJ1-1; CDR3 protein: CASRGWGGTEAFF; CDR3 DNA: TGTGCCAGCAGGGGATGGGGTGGAACTGAAGCTTTCTTT
clone size: NA; D gene: NA; V gene: TRBV9; J gene: TRBJ1-2; CDR3 protein: CASNFIGAGTNYGYTF; CDR3 DNA: TGTGCCAGCAACTTCATAGGGGCGGGGACCAACTATGGCTACACCTTC
clone size: NA; D gene: TRBD1; V gene: TRBV11-2; J gene: TRBJ2-3; CDR3 protein: CASSLRQGVESADTQYF; CDR3 DNA: TGTGCCAGCAGCTTAAGACAGGGAGTGGAATCAGCAGATACGCAGTATTTT
clone size: NA; D gene: TRBD2; V gene: TRBV7-9; J gene: TRBJ2-1; CDR3 protein: CASSGEGGTTYNEQFF; CDR3 DNA: TGTGCCAGCAGCGGGGAGGGCGGGACGACCTACAATGAGCAGTTCTTC
clone size: NA; D gene: NA; V gene: TRBV28; J gene: TRBJ1-2; CDR3 protein: CASSFSRLRRGSNYGYTF; CDR3 DNA: TGTGCCAGCAGTTTTTCAAGACTTCGACGGGGATCTAACTATGGCTACACCTTC
clone size: NA; D gene: TRBD2; V gene: TRBV5-6; J gene: TRBJ2-7; CDR3 protein: CASSLDVAGPQYF; CDR3 DNA: TGTGCCAGCAGCTTGGACGTAGCGGGGCCCCAGTACTTC
clone size: once; D gene: TRBD2; V gene: TRBV15; J gene: TRBJ2-2; CDR3 protein: CATSRALAGVTGELFF; CDR3 DNA: TGTGCCACCAGCAGGGCACTAGCGGGAGTCACCGGGGAGCTGTTTTTT
clone size: NA; D gene: NA; V gene: TRBV4-3; J gene: TRBJ1-6; CDR3 protein: CASKDGSSYNSPLHF; CDR3 DNA: TGCGCCAGCAAGGACGGCAGCTCCTATAATTCACCCCTCCACTTT